This TCR beta chain was identified in a study of shared clonotypes between healthy human individuals. Overall study results and limits: Shared clonotypes across all four donors exceeded non-shared ones in generation probability. Some naive CD4 clonotypes, approximately 4.5%, turned up in common across several donors.

The study enrolled healthy HIV-negative adults without recent acute infections or vaccinations as donors. Comment on this clone: Its antigen is currently unknown.

Trimming removed 5 bases from V and 5 bases from J; junction bases left unmatched: 8. This CDR3 is 15 amino acids long. Germline loops: CDR1 MRHNA, CDR2 SNTAGT. The assay was immunoSEQ multiplex PCR, and TCRdb's table has in-frame clones only and misses some. The sample consists of approximately 1,500,000 clones, approximately 98% of them appearing once. The origin of this receptor is a man aged 25 to 40 in good health. V and J are TRBV6-4 and TRBJ1-4; 7 bases map to TRBD1. Sequenced material: naive CD4+ T cells sorted from blood. Regarding subset: CD45RA+ positively selected. Here the CDR3 DNA reads TGTGCCAGCAGTTCCACCGGGACAGTGAATGAAAAACTGTTTTTT. This codes for CASSSTGTVNEKLFF.